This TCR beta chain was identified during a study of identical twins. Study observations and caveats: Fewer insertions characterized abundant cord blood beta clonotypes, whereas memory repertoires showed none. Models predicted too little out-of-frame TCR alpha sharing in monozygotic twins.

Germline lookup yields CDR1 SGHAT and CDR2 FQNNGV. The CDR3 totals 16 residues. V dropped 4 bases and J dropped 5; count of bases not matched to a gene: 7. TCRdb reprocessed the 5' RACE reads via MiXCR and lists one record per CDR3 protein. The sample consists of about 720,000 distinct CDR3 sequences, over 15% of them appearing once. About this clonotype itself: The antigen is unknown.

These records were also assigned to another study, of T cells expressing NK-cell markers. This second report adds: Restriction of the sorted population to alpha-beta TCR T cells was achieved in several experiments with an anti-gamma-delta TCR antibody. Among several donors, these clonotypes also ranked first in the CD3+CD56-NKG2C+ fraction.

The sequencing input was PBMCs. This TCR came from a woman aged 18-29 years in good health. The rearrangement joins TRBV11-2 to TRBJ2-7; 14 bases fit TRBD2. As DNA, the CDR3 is TGTGCCAGCAGCTCGGGACTAGCGGGAGAGTGGCACGAGCAGTACTTC. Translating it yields CASSSGLAGEWHEQYF.